This T cell receptor beta chain was identified during a study of CD8+CD57+ T cells in acquired aplastic anemia. Study-level background: CD4+ and CD8+ cells, once sorted, gave DNA averaging about 3 ug. There were roughly 10 million reads, on average, for CD4+ cells from healthy donors. General observations from the study: Patients and controls were found to share some 30 CD8+ CDR3 sequences.

Germline V gene data show CDR1 as DFQATT and CDR2 as SNEGSKA (reference sequence). This CDR3 is 18 amino acids long. The V end lost 0 bases, the J end lost 0 bases, and 15 bases lay between the germline ends. Genomic DNA provided the template from which TCR beta VDJ and CDR3 profiles were obtained. TCRdb re-derived calls from the reads in MiXCR, one entry per CDR3 protein. The repertoire includes 130,000 or so distinct CDR3 sequences, around 41% of them detected once, and almost 8.5% sits in the top ten. This clonotype was counted at least ten times. The antigen remains undetermined. The receptor was isolated from a human donor in good health, serving as a control. This sequence joins TRBV20-1 and TRBJ2-6, with D unclear. Sequencing input: sorted CD4+, CD8+, or CD8+CD57+ T cells (not recorded which) from PBMCs. The CDR3 loop is CSARDLRQTISGANVLTF. CDR3 coding DNA: TGCAGTGCTAGAGACCTTCGGCAGACAATCTCTGGGGCCAACGTCCTGACTTTC.